Following are 31 T cell receptor beta chains from one sample sequenced in a study of T cells in Graves' hyperthyroidism and ophthalmopathy. Amplification targeted TCR beta CDR3 regions from RNA transcripts. Primed by the HTBI set, a first-round RT-PCR was run on the TCR CDR3. TCRdb re-called the multiplex PCR reads through MiXCR, storing one row per CDR3 protein. The data show a few hundred thousand distinct CDR3 sequences, 46% seen once. What was sequenced was peripheral blood or thyroid tissue (not recorded which). All receptors come from a young woman with Graves' hyperthyroidism.

This chain uses TRBV25-1 with TRBJ1-6, with D perhaps TRBD1 (5 bases). Germline V gene lookup returns CDR1 MGHDK and CDR2 SYGVNS. The CDR3 extends over 15 amino acids. Trimming left V 2 bases short and J 7 bases short, with 12 bases between. CDR3 sequence (DNA): TGTGCCAGCAGTGAAGTGAGGACATCGAATTCACCCCTCCACTTT. Its translation is CASSEVRTSNSPLHF.

Notes on this clonotype: One junction end does not reproduce the germline sequence, and a read error may be involved. This chain uses TRBV25-1 with TRBJ2-2; possibly TRBD1 or TRBD2 for D (6 bases each). The CDR3 is made up of 17 amino acids. The germline V gene encodes CDR1 MGHDK and CDR2 SYGVNS. The CDR3 nucleotides read TGCGCCAGCAGCGACCGTTGGGGGGCAGCTGGAACCGGGGAGCTGTTTTTT. This translates into CASSDRWGAAGTGELFF.

This clonotype was recorded many times. This chain joins TRBV7-9 and TRBJ2-7, with TRBD1 matching over 7 bases. CDR3 size: 13 residues. V shed 6 bases and J 0 bases; nucleotides not matched to a gene: 2. Germline lookup yields CDR1 SEHNR and CDR2 FQNEAQ (reference sequence). The CDR3 is CASRRDSSYEQYF. The CDR3 nucleotides read TGTGCCAGCAGAAGGGACAGCTCCTACGAGCAGTACTTC.

In its sample, this clonotype was seen a few times. The chain combines TRBV2 with TRBJ1-5; a weak D match, TRBD1 (5 bases). Deletions cut 2 bases from V and 2 bases from J, with 16 bases between. Germline values: CDR1 SNHLY, CDR2 FYNNEI. The CDR3 is 17 amino acids. CDR3 sequence (DNA): TGTGCCAGCAGTGAAAGCCCCTGGGGGGTAGGCAATCAGCCCCAGCATTTT. It encodes CASSESPWGVGNQPQHF. Based on the CDR3 plus reference TRBV2 and TRBJ1-5, the full variable domain is EPEVTQTPSHQVTQMGQEVILRCVPISNHLYFYWYRQILGQKVEFLVSFYNNEISEKSEIFDDQFSVERPDGSNFTLKIRSTKLEDSAMYFCASSESPWGVGNQPQHFGDGTRLSIL.

The table lists this clonotype with a few counts. This chain joins TRBV12-3 or TRBV12-4 and TRBJ1-1; D perhaps matches TRBD1 (5 bases). V was shortened by 5 bases and J by 5 bases, with 18 bases between the two germline ends. The CDR3 contains 15 residues. The CDR3 bases are TGTGCCAGCAGTCCCCGGGAGGGGAGGAGTACTGAAGCTTTCTTT. Amino acids: CASSPREGRSTEAFF.

This clonotype was observed once. The chain employs TRBV6-5 and TRBJ2-7; 7 nucleotides line up with TRBD1. This CDR3 contains 13 residues. Germline V gives CDR1 MNHEY, CDR2 SVGAGI. V was clipped by 6 bases and J by 2 bases; unmatched bases: 4. The CDR3 nucleotides are TGTGCCAGCAGAAGGACAGGCCCCTACGAGCAGTACTTC. This sequence encodes CASRRTGPYEQYF.

This clonotype was picked up many times. This chain links TRBV7-9 with TRBJ2-7, with a weak D call TRBD1 (6 bases). Per the germline V gene, CDR1 is SEHNR and CDR2 is FQNEAQ (reference sequence). The CDR3 has 15 amino acids. V dropped 4 bases and J dropped 0 bases, with 13 bases sitting between them. The CDR3 spells CASSSPTQGSYEQYF. In DNA form, the CDR3 reads TGTGCCAGCAGCTCACCAACACAGGGCTCCTACGAGCAGTACTTC.

The chain recombines TRBV7-9 with TRBJ2-7, with D unclear. Looked up from germline, CDR1 is SEHNR and CDR2 is FQNEAQ (reference sequence). The CDR3 length is 16 residues. The V end was cut by 4 bases, the J end by 2 bases, with 18 bases between. The CDR3 loop is CASSSRLRATTYEQYF. CDR3 sequence (DNA): TGTGCCAGCAGCTCCAGACTTCGAGCAACGACCTACGAGCAGTACTTC.

The chain links TRBV14 to TRBJ2-7; TRBD2 agrees at 9 bases. Germline V lookup: CDR1 SGHDN, CDR2 FVKESK. The V and J ends lost 2 bases and 3 bases, in that order; junction bases with no gene match: 11. This CDR3 region has 17 residues. As DNA, the CDR3 is TGTGCCAGCAGCCAATTGGGCGGGACTAGCCCCTTCTACGAGCAGTACTTC. Its translation is CASSQLGGTSPFYEQYF. Supplemented by reference TRBV14 and TRBJ2-7, the full variable domain reads EAGVTQFPSHSVIEKGQTVTLRCDPISGHDNLYWYRRVMGKEIKFLLHFVKESKQDESGMPNNRFLAERTGGTYSTLKVQPAELEDSGVYFCASSQLGGTSPFYEQYFGPGTRLTVT.

Turning to this clonotype: A clone one base away is much larger, so this may be a read error. The V call is TRBV29-1, the J call TRBJ2-7, with D possibly matching TRBD2 (5 bases). The germline V and J ends were trimmed by 4 bases and 2 bases, with 9 bases remaining between them. CDR3 length: 12 residues. Per the germline V gene, CDR1 is SQVTM and CDR2 is ANQGSEA. The CDR3 nucleotides are TGCAGCGTTGCTAAGCGGACCTACGAGCAGTACTTC. Its translation is CSVAKRTYEQYF.

This clonotype was recorded once. One end of the junction does not line up with germline, which may come from a read error. The chain has TRBV7-2 and TRBJ1-4; D remains unclear. This CDR3 has 14 residues. Germline assignment: CDR1 SGHTA and CDR2 FQGNSA. This CDR3 reads CASSLGGSNGKLFF. CDR3 in DNA: TGTGCCAGCAGCTTAGGCGGTTCTAATGGAAAACTGTTTTTT.

Concerning this clonotype itself: A clone one base away is much larger, so this may be a read error. V gene TRBV10-3 combines with J gene TRBJ1-3; TRBD1 aligns across 7 bases. The CDR3 is 16 residues long. The V gene's germline CDR1 is ENHRY and CDR2 SYGVKD. V shed 5 bases, J shed 8 bases, and the junction held 15 bases outside the gene matches. CDR3 nucleotide sequence: TGTGCCATCAGTCCGAGAGGGGACAGATATATGGACACCATATATTTT. Amino acid sequence: CAISPRGDRYMDTIYF.

In its sample, this clonotype was seen many times. The V and J genes are TRBV24-1 and TRBJ1-2; D gene unclear. The length of the CDR3 is 15 residues. V was clipped by 7 bases and J by 8 bases, with 22 bases between them. Germline loops: CDR1 KGHDR, CDR2 SFDVKD. The CDR3 here is CATSHQDGVFGGYTF. CDR3 nucleotide sequence: TGTGCCACCAGCCACCAGGACGGGGTTTTCGGGGGCTACACCTTC.

The genes are TRBV29-1 and TRBJ1-2, with a weak D call TRBD1 (5 bases). CDR1 is SQVTM, CDR2 ANQGSEA, per germline. The CDR3 spans 10 residues. The CDR3 loop is CSSGYDGYTF. The DNA of the CDR3 is TGCAGTTCAGGGTACGACGGCTACACCTTC. The full variable domain, rest sourced from reference TRBV29-1 and TRBJ1-2, is SAVISQKPSRDICQRGTSLTIQCQVDSQVTMMFWYRQQPGQSLTLIATANQGSEATYESGFVIDKFPISRPNLTFSTLTVSNMSPEDSSIYLCSSGYDGYTFGSGTRLTVV.

In the case of this clonotype: A much larger clone lies one base from this, so it may be a read error. J is TRBJ1-4 and V is TRBV2, with a tentative D call TRBD1 (5 bases). CDR3 length: 15 amino acids. From germline, CDR1 is SNHLY and CDR2 FYNNEI. CDR3 sequence (DNA): TGTGCCAGCATACGGGGCGGCTCAACTAATGAAAAACTGCTTTTT. Protein: CASIRGGSTNEKLLF.

This clonotype has just one count. A much larger clone is a single base away; this may be a read error. The rearrangement uses TRBV7-7 and TRBJ2-7; D could derive from TRBD1 or TRBD2 (5 bases each). V lost 7 bases and J lost 3, with 10 bases in between. The length of the CDR3 is 12 residues. The germline gives CDR1 SSHAT, CDR2 FNYEAQ (reference sequence). CDR3: CASIQEDYEQYF. The DNA of the CDR3 is TGTGCCAGCATACAGGAGGACTACGAGCAGTACTTC.

This chain links TRBV7-2 with TRBJ2-7, with D perhaps TRBD2 (5 bases). The V end lost 2 bases, the J end lost 4 bases, and 12 bases lay between the germline ends. CDR3 length: 14 residues. Per germline, CDR1 SGHTA and CDR2 FQGNSA. Written as DNA, the CDR3 is TGTGCCAGCAGCTTACACGGGAAAATGTACGAGCAGTACTTC. This translates into CASSLHGKMYEQYF.

The table lists this clonotype with many counts. The rearrangement links TRBV7-9 to TRBJ1-5, with a tentative D call TRBD1 (5 bases). Germline CDR1 is SEHNR and CDR2 is FQNEAQ (reference sequence). The CDR3 sequence is 12 residues long. The germline V and J ends were trimmed by 10 bases and 6 bases, with 13 bases remaining between them. The CDR3 protein is CATAERGQPQHF. Here the CDR3 DNA reads TGTGCCACGGCAGAAAGGGGTCAGCCCCAGCATTTT.

This clonotype was observed a handful of times. The chain carries TRBV24-1 and TRBJ1-1; the D is unclear. CDR1 and CDR2 (germline): KGHDR, SFDVKD. CDR3 size: 19 residues. V was clipped by 3 bases and J by 8 bases, with 30 bases between them. The CDR3 loop reads CATSDQLLEGIPSDLEAFF. The CDR3 nucleotides read TGTGCCACCAGTGATCAGCTATTGGAGGGAATCCCCTCAGATCTCGAAGCTTTCTTT.

In this sample, this clonotype turned up many times. CDR3 protein: CASSPNRGLNYGYTF. The CDR3 bases are TGTGCCAGCAGTCCTAACAGGGGGCTTAACTATGGCTACACCTTC. J is TRBJ1-2 and V is TRBV7-8; 9 nucleotides line up with TRBD1. The CDR3 loop spans 15 amino acids. Germline V lookup: CDR1 SGHVS, CDR2 FQNEAQ. V gave up 6 bases and J gave up 1 base; unmatched junction bases: 6.

The gene calls are TRBV11-1 and TRBJ1-5; D ambiguous. Per the germline V gene, CDR1 is SGHAT and CDR2 is FQDESV (reference sequence). The CDR3 is 14 amino acids. V lost 1 base to trimming and J lost 6 bases, with 10 bases between them. This chain's CDR3 is CASSLGQFSQPQHF. For the CDR3, the DNA is TGTGCCAGCAGCTTAGGACAATTCAGTCAGCCCCAGCATTTT.

To note about this clonotype: A much larger clone lies one base from this, so it may be a read error. CDR3 DNA sequence: TGTGCCACCAGTTTTGGGGGCTCCGGGGCCAACGTCCTGACTTTC. Translated: CATSFGGSGANVLTF. The chain combines TRBV15 with TRBJ2-6, with D maybe TRBD1 (6 bases). Germline V gene data show CDR1 as LNHNV and CDR2 as YYDKDF (reference sequence). V was trimmed by 6 bases and J by 4 bases, leaving 13 bases between them. The CDR3 totals 15 residues.

The chain has TRBV7-8 and TRBJ1-4, with TRBD1 matching 8 bases. J gave up 13 bases and V 5 bases, and 21 bases lay outside the gene matches. This CDR3 has 17 residues. Germline V gene data show CDR1 as SGHVS and CDR2 as FQNEAQ. CDR3 sequence: CASSQRWTGTVFDRLFF. DNA for the CDR3: TGTGCCAGCAGCCAGAGATGGACAGGGACAGTTTTTGATCGACTGTTTTTT.

This clonotype was recorded a few times. V gene TRBV7-9 combines with J gene TRBJ2-7; D unclear. The ends were cut back, 6 bases at V and 2 bases at J, with 17 bases in the middle. The V gene's germline CDR1 is SEHNR and CDR2 FQNEAQ (reference sequence). This CDR3 is 15 amino acids long. The CDR3 here is CASSSEPIRAYEQYF. The DNA for the CDR3 is TGTGCCAGCAGTTCTGAGCCGATACGAGCCTACGAGCAGTACTTC.

The chain combines TRBV10-3 with TRBJ2-5, with D tentatively TRBD1 or TRBD2 (6 bases each). Gene TRBJ2-7 matches the end of the DNA better, so the J call may be wrong. Germline CDR1 reads ENHRY; CDR2 reads SYGVKD. CDR3 size: 13 residues. CDR3: CASTPHREDEQYF. The CDR3 nucleotides are TGTGCCAGCACCCCTCACAGGGAGGACGAGCAGTACTTC.

Regarding this clonotype: A much larger clone is a single base away; this may be a read error. This chain uses TRBV29-1 with TRBJ2-7, with D possibly TRBD2 on 6 matching bases. This CDR3 is built from 13 residues. Germline CDR1 reads SQVTM; CDR2 reads ANQGSEA. V shed 6 bases and J shed 0 bases, with 12 bases lying between them. In DNA form, the CDR3 reads TGCAGCGTCATAAGCGGGCTCTCCTACGAGCAGTACTTC. The encoded protein is CSVISGLSYEQYF.

The genes are TRBV4-3 and TRBJ1-3; no clear D. The CDR3 is 15 residues long. The germline V gene has CDR1 LGHNA and CDR2 YSLEER. Trimming left V 0 bases short and J 1 base short, with 7 bases between. The CDR3 DNA follows: TGCGCCAGCAGCCAAGATGTGGGATCTGGAAACACCATATATTTT. It yields the protein CASSQDVGSGNTIYF.

This clonotype was counted a few times. V usage is TRBV19 and J usage is TRBJ1-1; possible D gene TRBD1, 5 bases. The CDR3 loop spans 15 amino acids. CDR1 LNHDA and CDR2 SQIVND come from the germline V gene (reference sequence). V was cut by 4 bases and J by 2 bases, with 14 bases left in between. The CDR3 spells CASSTGRWTNTEAFF. For the CDR3, the DNA is TGTGCCAGTAGTACGGGACGGTGGACCAACACTGAAGCTTTCTTT. The entire variable domain, with the rest obtained from reference TRBV19 and TRBJ1-1, is as follows: DGGITQSPKYLFRKEGQNVTLSCEQNLNHDAMYWYRQDPGQGLRLIYYSQIVNDFQKGDIAEGYSVSREKKESFPLTVTSAQKNPTAFYLCASSTGRWTNTEAFFGQGTRLTVV.

The chain employs TRBV10-3 and TRBJ1-1; 10 bases match TRBD1. V shed 5 bases, J shed 3 bases, and the junction held 3 bases outside the gene matches. The CDR3 spans 14 residues. The germline V gene has CDR1 ENHRY and CDR2 SYGVKD. Here the CDR3 DNA reads TGTGCCATCAGTATCGGACAGGGGGACACTGAAGCTTTCTTT. Translating gives CAISIGQGDTEAFF.

This sequence joins TRBV20-1 and TRBJ2-7; 9 nucleotides align to TRBD1. The trim removed 5 bases at V and 5 bases at J, leaving 10 bases unmatched. CDR1 is DFQATT, CDR2 SNEGSKA, per germline (reference sequence). CDR3 length: 14 amino acids. The CDR3 nucleotides are TGCAGTGCTGGTAGTGGGACAGGGTGGGACGAGCAGTACTTC. Translation: CSAGSGTGWDEQYF.

Notes on this clonotype: It may be a read error: a sequence one base away is much more abundant. The gene calls are TRBV4-2 and TRBJ1-1; D gene ambiguous. V lost 8 bases, J lost 6 bases, and 16 bases lay in between. In germline, CDR1 is LGHNA, CDR2 YNFKEQ. The length of the CDR3 is 13 residues. CDR3 in amino acids: CASRQDLGSEAFF. The CDR3 region has the DNA TGTGCCAGCCGGCAGGATTTGGGCTCTGAAGCTTTCTTT.